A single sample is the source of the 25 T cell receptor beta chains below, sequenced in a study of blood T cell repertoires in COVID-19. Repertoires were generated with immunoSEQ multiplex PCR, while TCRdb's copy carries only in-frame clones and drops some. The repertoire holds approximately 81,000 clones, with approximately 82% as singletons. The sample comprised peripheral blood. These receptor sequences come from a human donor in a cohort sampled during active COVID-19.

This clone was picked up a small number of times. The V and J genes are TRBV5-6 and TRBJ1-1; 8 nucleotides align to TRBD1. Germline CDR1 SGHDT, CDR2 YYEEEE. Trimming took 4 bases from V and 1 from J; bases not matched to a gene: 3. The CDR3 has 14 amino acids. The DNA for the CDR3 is TGTGCCAGCAGCCCCGGACAGGGGAACACTGAAGCTTTCTTT. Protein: CASSPGQGNTEAFF.

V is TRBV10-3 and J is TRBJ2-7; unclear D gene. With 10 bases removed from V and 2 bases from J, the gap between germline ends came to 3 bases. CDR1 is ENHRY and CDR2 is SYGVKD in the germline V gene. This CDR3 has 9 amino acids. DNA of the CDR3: TGTGCCACTACCTACGAGCAGTACTTC. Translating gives CATTYEQYF.

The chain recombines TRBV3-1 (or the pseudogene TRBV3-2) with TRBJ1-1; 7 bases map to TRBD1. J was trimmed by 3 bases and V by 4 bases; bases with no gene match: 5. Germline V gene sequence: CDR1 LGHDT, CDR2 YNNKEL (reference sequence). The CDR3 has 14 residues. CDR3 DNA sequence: TGTGCCAGCAGCCTAGGGACAGCCTACACTGAAGCTTTCTTT. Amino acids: CASSLGTAYTEAFF.

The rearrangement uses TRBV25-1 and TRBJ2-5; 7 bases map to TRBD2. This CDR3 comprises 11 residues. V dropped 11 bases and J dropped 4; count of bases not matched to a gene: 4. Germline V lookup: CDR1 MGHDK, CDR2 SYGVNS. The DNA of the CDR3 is TGTGCCTCGGGGGGAGGAGAGACCCAGTACTTC. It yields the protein CASGGGETQYF.

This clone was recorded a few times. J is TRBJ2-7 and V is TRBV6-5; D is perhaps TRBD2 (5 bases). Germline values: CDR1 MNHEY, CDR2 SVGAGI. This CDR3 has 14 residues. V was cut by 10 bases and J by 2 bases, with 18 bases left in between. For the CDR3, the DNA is TGTGCCATCGCGCGAGGGCCGGGTACCTACGAGCAGTACTTC. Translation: CAIARGPGTYEQYF.

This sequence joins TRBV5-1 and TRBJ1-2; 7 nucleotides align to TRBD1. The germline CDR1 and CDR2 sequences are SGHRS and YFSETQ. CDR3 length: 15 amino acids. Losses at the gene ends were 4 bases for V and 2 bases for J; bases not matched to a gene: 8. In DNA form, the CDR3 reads TGCGCCAGCAGCAGAAACCAACAGGGGAACTATGGCTACACCTTC. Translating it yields CASSRNQQGNYGYTF.

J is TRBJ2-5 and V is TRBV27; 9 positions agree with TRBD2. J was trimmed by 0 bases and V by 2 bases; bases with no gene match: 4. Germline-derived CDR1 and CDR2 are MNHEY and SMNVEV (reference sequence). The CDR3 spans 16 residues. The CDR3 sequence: CASSLQAGGDQETQYF. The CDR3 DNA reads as TGTGCCAGCAGTTTACAGGCGGGGGGGGACCAAGAGACCCAGTACTTC.

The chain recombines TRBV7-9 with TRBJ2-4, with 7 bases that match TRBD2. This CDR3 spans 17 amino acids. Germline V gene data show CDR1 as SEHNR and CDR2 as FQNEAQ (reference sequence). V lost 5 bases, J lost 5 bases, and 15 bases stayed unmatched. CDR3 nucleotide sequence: TGTGCCAGCAGCGACCCACGGGGCGGGAGTAGGGAAAACATTCAGTACTTC. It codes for CASSDPRGGSRENIQYF.

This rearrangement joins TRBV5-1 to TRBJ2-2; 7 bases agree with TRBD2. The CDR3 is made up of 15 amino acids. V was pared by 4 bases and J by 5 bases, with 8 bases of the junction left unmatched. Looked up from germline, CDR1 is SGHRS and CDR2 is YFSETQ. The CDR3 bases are TGCGCCAGCAGCCCCGCGGGGGTAGAAACCGGGGAGCTGTTTTTT. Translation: CASSPAGVETGELFF.

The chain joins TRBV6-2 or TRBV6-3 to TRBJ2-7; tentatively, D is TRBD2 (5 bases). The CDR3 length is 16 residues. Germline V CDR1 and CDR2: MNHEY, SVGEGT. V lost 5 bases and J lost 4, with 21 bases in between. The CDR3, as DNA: TGTGCCAGCAGTCTACCTAGCTTCAGAAATTCGTACGAGCAGTACTTC. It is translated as CASSLPSFRNSYEQYF.

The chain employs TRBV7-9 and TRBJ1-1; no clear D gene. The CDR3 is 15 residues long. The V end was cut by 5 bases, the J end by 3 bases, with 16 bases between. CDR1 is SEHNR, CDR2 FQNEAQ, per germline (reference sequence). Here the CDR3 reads CASSGPGQWDTEAFF. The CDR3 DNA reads TGTGCCAGCAGCGGGCCCGGTCAGTGGGACACTGAAGCTTTCTTT.

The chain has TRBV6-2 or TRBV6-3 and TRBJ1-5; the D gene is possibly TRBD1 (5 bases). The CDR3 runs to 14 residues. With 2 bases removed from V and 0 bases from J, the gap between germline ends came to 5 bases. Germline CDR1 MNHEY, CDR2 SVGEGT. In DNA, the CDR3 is TGTGCCAGCAGTTACGACAGTAGCAATCAGCCCCAGCATTTT. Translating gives CASSYDSSNQPQHF.

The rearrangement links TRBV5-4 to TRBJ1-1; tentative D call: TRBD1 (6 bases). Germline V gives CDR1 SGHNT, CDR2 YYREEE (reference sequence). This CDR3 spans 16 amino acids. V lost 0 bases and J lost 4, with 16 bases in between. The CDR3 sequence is CASSLGGRGAGTEAFF. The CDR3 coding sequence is TGTGCCAGCAGCTTGGGTGGGCGGGGGGCTGGCACTGAAGCTTTCTTT.

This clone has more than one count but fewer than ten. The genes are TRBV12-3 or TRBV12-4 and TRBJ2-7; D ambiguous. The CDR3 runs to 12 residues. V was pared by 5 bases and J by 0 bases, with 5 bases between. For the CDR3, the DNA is TGTGCCAGCAGTCCCAGCTCCTACGAGCAGTACTTC. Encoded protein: CASSPSSYEQYF.

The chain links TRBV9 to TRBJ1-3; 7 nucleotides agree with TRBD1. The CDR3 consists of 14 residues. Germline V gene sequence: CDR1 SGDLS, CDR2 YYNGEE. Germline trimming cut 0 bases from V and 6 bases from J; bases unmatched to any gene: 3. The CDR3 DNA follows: TGTGCCAGCAGCGTAGGACAGGGAGCAAACACCATATATTTT. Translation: CASSVGQGANTIYF.

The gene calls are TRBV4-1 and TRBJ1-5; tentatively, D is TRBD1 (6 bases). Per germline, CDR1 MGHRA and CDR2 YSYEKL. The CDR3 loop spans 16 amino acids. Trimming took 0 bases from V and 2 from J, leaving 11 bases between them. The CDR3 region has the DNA TGCGCCAGCAGCCAAGATGACAGGACCGGCAATCAGCCCCAGCATTTT. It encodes CASSQDDRTGNQPQHF.

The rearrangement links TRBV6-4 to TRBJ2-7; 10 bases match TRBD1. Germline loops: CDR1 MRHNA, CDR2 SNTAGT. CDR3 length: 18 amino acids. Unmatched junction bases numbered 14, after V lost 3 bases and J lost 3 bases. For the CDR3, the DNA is TGTGCCAGCAGTGAGGTGCCCCCACCGGGACAGGGGTACTACGAGCAGTACTTC. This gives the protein CASSEVPPPGQGYYEQYF.

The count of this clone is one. The CDR3 reads CASSRAGAYEQYF. DNA of the CDR3: TGTGCCAGCAGTCGAGCGGGGGCCTACGAGCAGTACTTC. The chain uses TRBV27 and TRBJ2-7, with TRBD2 identical over 8 bases. The CDR3 is 13 residues long. V trimming: 5 bases; J trimming: 2 bases; junction bases outside the gene matches: 2. Germline CDR1 and CDR2: MNHEY and SMNVEV (reference sequence).

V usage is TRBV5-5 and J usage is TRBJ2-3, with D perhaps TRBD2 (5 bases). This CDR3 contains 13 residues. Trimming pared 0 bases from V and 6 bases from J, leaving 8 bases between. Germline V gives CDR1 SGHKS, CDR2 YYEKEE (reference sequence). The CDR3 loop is CASSLEGLDTQYF. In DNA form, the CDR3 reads TGTGCCAGCAGCTTGGAAGGACTTGATACGCAGTATTTT.

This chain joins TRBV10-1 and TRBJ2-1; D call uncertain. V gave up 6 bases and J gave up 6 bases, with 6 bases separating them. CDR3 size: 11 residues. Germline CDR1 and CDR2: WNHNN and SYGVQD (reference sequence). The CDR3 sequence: CASRVGNEQFF. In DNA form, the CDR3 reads TGCGCCAGCAGGGTCGGCAATGAGCAGTTCTTC.

The CDR3 nucleotides are TGTGCCAGCAGCGACATTGCTCCGGGACAGGCCTCTGGAAACACCATATATTTT. This sequence encodes CASSDIAPGQASGNTIYF. The genes are TRBV3-1 (or the pseudogene TRBV3-2) and TRBJ1-3; TRBD1 matches at 8 bases. The germline CDR1 and CDR2 sequences are LGHDT and YNNKEL (reference sequence). V shed 5 bases and J 0 bases; nucleotides not matched to a gene: 12. This CDR3 is 18 amino acids long.

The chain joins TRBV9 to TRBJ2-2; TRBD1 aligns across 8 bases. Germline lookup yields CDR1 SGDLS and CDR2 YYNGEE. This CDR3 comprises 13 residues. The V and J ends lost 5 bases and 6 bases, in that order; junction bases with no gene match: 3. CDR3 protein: CASSHRGAGELFF. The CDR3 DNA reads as TGTGCCAGCAGTCACAGGGGGGCCGGGGAGCTGTTTTTT.

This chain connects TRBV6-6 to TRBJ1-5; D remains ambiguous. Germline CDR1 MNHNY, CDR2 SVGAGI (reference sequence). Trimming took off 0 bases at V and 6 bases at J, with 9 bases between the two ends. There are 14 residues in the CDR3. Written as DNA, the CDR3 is TGTGCCAGCAGTTACTCGGGAGGTGGTCAGCCCCAGCATTTT. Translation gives CASSYSGGGQPQHF.

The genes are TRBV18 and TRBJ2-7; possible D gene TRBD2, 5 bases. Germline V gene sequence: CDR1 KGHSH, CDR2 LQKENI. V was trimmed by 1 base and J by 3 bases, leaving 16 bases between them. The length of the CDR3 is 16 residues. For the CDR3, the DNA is TGTGCCAGCTCACCACGTTACAGCCAGGCGGGCTACGAGCAGTACTTC. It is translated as CASSPRYSQAGYEQYF.

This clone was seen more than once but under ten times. CDR3 sequence (DNA): TGTGCCAGCAGCTTGTATGGACAGAGTCATGGCTACACCTTC. It encodes CASSLYGQSHGYTF. V gene TRBV5-4 combines with J gene TRBJ1-2; tentatively, D is TRBD1 (6 bases). Germline CDR1 reads SGHNT; CDR2 reads YYREEE (reference sequence). Trimming cost V 1 base and J 6 bases, with 13 bases left between them. The CDR3 contains 14 residues.